Listed here is a single T cell receptor beta chain. The record originates from a study of cytomegalovirus exposure and HLA in healthy donors. Researchers ran the PCR with 60 Vbeta and 13 Jbeta primers. TCRdb keeps only in-frame clones here, not all; method: immunoSEQ multiplex PCR. Among roughly 150,000 clones, more than 70% were seen once, and the ten largest hold 3% to 3.5%. V lost 1 base, J lost 5 bases, and 8 bases stayed unmatched. This CDR3 region has 16 residues. Germline loops: CDR1 SGHTA, CDR2 FQGNSA. This chain uses TRBV7-2 with TRBJ2-7; 10 bases align to TRBD2. Sequencing was done on a sample of PBMCs. The source is a male donor in good health and CMV-seronegative. The CDR3 nucleotides are TGTGCCAGCAGCTTAGTGGGGGGACTAGCGAACCACGAGCAGTACTTC. Protein sequence: CASSLVGGLANHEQYF. Using reference TRBV7-2 and TRBJ2-7 for the parts outside the CDR3, the full variable domain is GAGVSQSPSNKVTEKGKDVELRCDPISGHTALYWYRQSLGQGLEFLIYFQGNSAPDKSGLPSDRFSAERTGGSVSTLTIQRTQQEDSAVYLCASSLVGGLANHEQYFGPGTRLTVT.